Presented here are 11 T cell receptor beta chains from one specimen sequenced in a study of T cells after yellow fever vaccination. TCRdb re-called the 5' RACE reads with MiXCR, one entry per CDR3 protein. The sample has about 580,000 distinct CDR3 sequences, roughly a sixth seen once. The material was PBMCs, obtained around 5 days after the first yellow fever vaccination. Receptor source: a man younger than 35 who received the YFV17D yellow fever vaccine.

This clonotype has only a few counts. The J gene is TRBJ2-7, the V gene TRBV5-1, with 11 bases fitting TRBD1. CDR3 length: 15 residues. J gave up 12 bases and V 4 bases, and 15 bases lay outside the gene matches. CDR1 is SGHRS and CDR2 is YFSETQ in the germline V gene. CDR3 sequence: CASSPTGTGGERWYV. Written as DNA, the CDR3 is TGCGCCAGCAGCCCGACCGGGACAGGGGGTGAGAGATGGTACGTC.

The chain combines TRBV7-2 with TRBJ1-2; TRBD1 might be the D (5 bases). The CDR3 contains 14 residues. V shed 5 bases and J shed 4 bases, with 14 bases lying between them. Germline V lookup: CDR1 SGHTA, CDR2 FQGNSA. CDR3 in amino acids: CASSPGTVFYGYTF. The CDR3 DNA is TGTGCCAGCAGCCCGGGGACCGTTTTCTATGGCTACACCTTC. Variable domain in full (rest from reference TRBV7-2 and TRBJ1-2): GAGVSQSPSNKVTEKGKDVELRCDPISGHTALYWYRQSLGQGLEFLIYFQGNSAPDKSGLPSDRFSAERTGGSVSTLTIQRTQQEDSAVYLCASSPGTVFYGYTFGSGTRLTVV.

This clonotype occurred a few times. The chain uses TRBV6-1 and TRBJ2-2, with D perhaps TRBD1 or TRBD2 (6 bases each). V was trimmed by 2 bases and J by 6 bases, leaving 16 bases between them. CDR3 size: 16 residues. CDR1 and CDR2 from the germline V gene are MNHNS and SASEGT. This chain's CDR3 is CASSEIWGAIPGELFF. The CDR3 nucleotides are TGTGCCAGCAGTGAAATATGGGGGGCTATTCCCGGGGAGCTGTTTTTT.

Concerning this clonotype: A junction end diverges from the germline sequence, so it may reflect a read error. The chain carries TRBV7-7 and TRBJ2-1; D possibly matches TRBD1 or TRBD2 (7 bases each). This CDR3 comprises 13 residues. Germline V gene data show CDR1 as SSHAT and CDR2 as FNYEAQ (reference sequence). Here the CDR3 reads CASSSQGGNEQFF. CDR3 DNA: TGTGCTAGCAGCTCCCAGGGGGGGAATGAGCAGTTCTTC. The full variable domain, with the rest looked up from reference TRBV7-7 and TRBJ2-1, is GAGVSQSPRYKVTKRGQDVTLRCDPISSHATLYWYQQALGQGPEFLTYFNYEAQPDKSGLPSDRFSAERPEGSISTLTIQRTEQRDSAMYRCASSSQGGNEQFFGPGTRLTVL.

This clonotype came up a few times. The chain is built from TRBV12-3 or TRBV12-4 and TRBJ2-7, with 7 nucleotides matching TRBD2. V shed 9 bases and J 2 bases; nucleotides not matched to a gene: 7. The CDR3 spans 13 residues. CDR3 sequence reads: CARPGRGAYEQYF. The CDR3 DNA sequence: TGTGCCAGACCGGGACGGGGGGCCTACGAGCAGTACTTC.

In this sample, this clonotype turned up a few times. The chain carries TRBV6-1 and TRBJ2-7; 9 nucleotides match TRBD1. This CDR3 is built from 14 residues. J was trimmed by 0 bases and V by 4 bases; bases with no gene match: 1. Germline V lookup: CDR1 MNHNS, CDR2 SASEGT. As DNA, the CDR3 is TGTGCCAGCAGTGGGACAGGGGTCTCCTACGAGCAGTACTTC. Amino acid sequence: CASSGTGVSYEQYF.

This chain links TRBV6-5 with TRBJ2-7; 9 bases are shared with TRBD1. Germline V gives CDR1 MNHEY, CDR2 SVGAGI. Trimming removed 0 bases from V and 6 bases from J; junction bases left unmatched: 3. This CDR3 has 14 amino acids. CDR3 region: CASSYSGTGFEQYF. The CDR3 DNA follows: TGTGCCAGCAGTTACTCCGGGACAGGGTTCGAGCAGTACTTC.

This clonotype was observed a few times. V gene TRBV7-3 combines with J gene TRBJ2-5; D may be TRBD1 or TRBD2 (5 bases each). Germline assignment: CDR1 SGHTA and CDR2 FQGTGA. The CDR3 spans 13 residues. V was clipped by 5 bases and J by 2 bases, with 9 bases between them. The CDR3 sequence is CASSQWGQETQYF. For the CDR3, the DNA is TGTGCCAGCAGCCAATGGGGGCAAGAGACCCAGTACTTC.

V gene TRBV20-1 combines with J gene TRBJ1-6, with D unclear. CDR3 length: 16 amino acids. Between the trimmed V and J ends, which lost 0 bases and 8 bases, there was a span of 17 bases. Germline V gives CDR1 DFQATT, CDR2 SNEGSKA (reference sequence). The CDR3 protein is CSARDLIASADSPLHF. CDR3 nucleotides: TGCAGTGCTAGAGATCTTATCGCGTCCGCCGATTCACCCCTCCACTTT.

V and J are TRBV2 and TRBJ2-3, with D possibly matching TRBD2 (6 bases). Germline V CDR1 and CDR2: SNHLY, FYNNEI. The CDR3 is 16 amino acids. V shed 2 bases and J shed 0 bases, with 12 bases lying between them. CDR3 coding DNA: TGTGCCAGCAGTGAAAGGGCGGGGTTTAGCACAGATACGCAGTATTTT. Translating gives CASSERAGFSTDTQYF.

This clonotype was recorded a few times. The chain uses TRBV5-1 and TRBJ2-5; D is perhaps TRBD2 (6 bases). Germline assignment: CDR1 SGHRS and CDR2 YFSETQ. Between the trimmed V and J ends, which lost 4 bases and 2 bases, there was a span of 12 bases. CDR3 length: 14 amino acids. The CDR3 sequence: CASSPGTYQETQYF. In nucleotides, the CDR3 is TGCGCCAGCAGCCCTGGGACTTATCAAGAGACCCAGTACTTC.